The clone carrying this T cell receptor beta chain was seen only a few times. Sequencing used immunoSEQ v3.0 at survey level. Profiled with immunoSEQ multiplex PCR; TCRdb holds only in-frame clones, not every one. The sample contains about 11,000 clones, around four fifths of which appear only once. V lost 8 bases, J lost 9 bases, and 14 bases lay in between. The CDR3 extends over 11 amino acids. In germline, CDR1 is SQVTM, CDR2 ANQGSEA. The entry originates in a study of long-term antiretroviral therapy in people with HIV. Study at large: About a decade before 2015, the earliest samples were taken when ART was typically delayed.

The chain links TRBV29-1 to TRBJ2-1; D may correspond to TRBD1 or TRBD2 (6 bases each). The TCR comes from a man in his forties or fifties with HIV. This specimen consisted of unsorted PBMCs, obtained about 7 years after starting antiretroviral therapy. CDR3 amino acids: CSTEGGGEQFF. CDR3 sequence (DNA): TGCAGCACTGAGGGGGGCGGTGAGCAGTTCTTC.